This T cell receptor (beta chain) emerged from a study of shared clonotypes between healthy human individuals. Naive CD8 cells comprised CD45RO-negative, CCR7-positively selected cells, excluding terminally differentiated effector memory CD45RA+ cells. V was clipped by 8 bases and J by 11 bases, with 15 bases between them. The CDR3 is made up of 11 amino acids. CDR1 is MNHEY and CDR2 is SMNVEV in the germline V gene (reference sequence). Libraries were prepared by immunoSEQ multiplex PCR; TCRdb keeps only in-frame clonotypes and omits some of them. The sample has around 2.1 million clones, roughly 91% seen once; the top ten hold around 1.7%.

The chain employs TRBV27 and TRBJ1-1; possible D gene TRBD1, 5 bases. This TCR was recovered from a man younger than 35 in good health. Some clones in this sample may be carry-over from other donors' samples. The sequenced material came from naive CD8+ T cells from PBMCs. The CDR3 here is CASLLGPSAFF. The CDR3 coding sequence is TGTGCCAGCCTTTTGGGACCCTCGGCTTTCTTT.